Ten or more counts support the clone carrying this T cell receptor beta chain. What it recognizes is unknown. TCRdb reanalysed the 5' RACE reads using MiXCR and keeps one entry per CDR3 protein. The table has fewer than 250,000 distinct CDR3 sequences, about a quarter seen once; the top ten hold under 8%. This sample is drawn from a study of CD8 T cells in ankylosing spondylitis. Overall study findings and caveats: Reportedly, disease-linked clones are significantly enriched in ankylosing spondylitis patients' matched synovial fluid.

V lost 1 base, J lost 2 bases, and 9 bases lay in between. The V gene's germline CDR1 is DFQATT and CDR2 SNEGSKA (reference sequence). The CDR3 is 13 residues long. The chain joins TRBV20-1 to TRBJ2-7; a possible D gene is TRBD1 (5 bases). The receptor comes from a male donor with ankylosing spondylitis or in good health (not recorded which). Material: blood, either unsorted or a sorted T cell fraction (not recorded which). Here the CDR3 reads CSARVPGTYEQYF. CDR3 DNA: TGCAGTGCTAGAGTTCCAGGGACCTACGAGCAGTACTTC.